This passage covers 20 T cell receptor beta chains from one sample sequenced in a study of cytomegalovirus exposure and HLA in healthy donors. Primers included in the PCR were 60 Vbeta and 13 Jbeta primers. Profiling relied on immunoSEQ multiplex PCR, and the TCRdb table lists in-frame clones only, not all of them. The sample table sets out more than 130,000 clones. Material: PBMCs. The receptors here all came from a man aged 40-49 years in good health and CMV-seronegative.

The V gene is TRBV4-2, the J gene TRBJ2-7, with D perhaps TRBD1 (6 bases). The CDR3 has 15 residues. Germline-derived CDR1 and CDR2 are LGHNA and YNFKEQ. Trimming removed 3 bases at V and 1 base at J, with 13 bases between. In DNA, the CDR3 is TGTGCCAGCAGCCACCCAGGGGTTAGGTCCTACGAGCAGTACTTC. Its protein product is CASSHPGVRSYEQYF.

The J gene is TRBJ2-7, the V gene TRBV11-2; D gene uncertain. The length of the CDR3 is 16 residues. With 2 bases removed from V and 4 bases from J, the gap between germline ends came to 18 bases. The germline V gene encodes CDR1 SGHAT and CDR2 FQNNGV. The CDR3 is CASSLSLHRQPYEQYF. CDR3 in DNA: TGTGCCAGCAGCTTATCACTCCACCGACAACCTTACGAGCAGTACTTC.

This chain links TRBV5-1 with TRBJ1-6; 10 nucleotides agree with TRBD1. Trimming took 1 base from V and 8 from J; bases not matched to a gene: 6. CDR1 and CDR2 from the germline V gene are SGHRS and YFSETQ. This CDR3 contains 16 residues. CDR3 bases: TGCGCCAGCAGCTTGAATCCAGGACAGGGGGATTCACCCCTCCACTTT. The encoded protein is CASSLNPGQGDSPLHF.

The chain employs TRBV4-2 and TRBJ1-1; 9 nucleotides line up with TRBD1. There are 18 residues in the CDR3. Germline CDR1 and CDR2: LGHNA and YNFKEQ. The V and J ends lost 0 bases and 4 bases, in that order; junction bases with no gene match: 12. Written as DNA, the CDR3 is TGTGCCAGCAGCCAAGAGTGGGGACAGGGAGGGGTAGGCACTGAAGCTTTCTTT. Protein sequence: CASSQEWGQGGVGTEAFF.

This sequence joins TRBV9 and TRBJ1-1; D gene ambiguous. The V gene's germline CDR1 is SGDLS and CDR2 YYNGEE. V was pared by 0 bases and J by 3 bases, with 12 bases between. The CDR3 loop spans 15 amino acids. The CDR3 protein is CASSVDPTADTEAFF. The CDR3 DNA reads as TGTGCCAGCAGCGTAGATCCGACGGCGGACACTGAAGCTTTCTTT.

The chain joins TRBV7-3 to TRBJ2-3; 9 bases match TRBD1. This CDR3 has 17 residues. The ends lost 3 bases at V and 1 base at J; junction bases unmatched: 8. CDR1 and CDR2 (germline): SGHTA, FQGTGA. CDR3 nucleotide sequence: TGTGCCAGCAGCTTCGGGACAGGGATCGGAGGCACAGATACGCAGTATTTT. Translating gives CASSFGTGIGGTDTQYF. The full variable domain, rest sourced from reference TRBV7-3 and TRBJ2-3, is GAGVSQTPSNKVTEKGKYVELRCDPISGHTALYWYRQSLGQGPEFLIYFQGTGAADDSGLPNDRFFAVRPEGSVSTLKIQRTERGDSAVYLCASSFGTGIGGTDTQYFGPGTRLTVL.

V usage is TRBV10-1 and J usage is TRBJ2-1, with a tentative D call TRBD2 (7 bases). Germline CDR1 reads WNHNN; CDR2 reads SYGVQD (reference sequence). V was clipped by 6 bases and J by 4 bases, with 25 bases between them. The CDR3 is made up of 18 amino acids. The CDR3 DNA follows: TGCGCCAGCAGACCAGTGATAGGGGGGGCCTTCATTTACAATGAGCAGTTCTTC. This translates into CASRPVIGGAFIYNEQFF.

The chain links TRBV28 to TRBJ1-2, with TRBD1 matching 10 bases. The CDR3 extends over 16 amino acids. Germline values: CDR1 MDHEN, CDR2 SYDVKM. The V gene end was trimmed by 6 bases and the J gene end by 5 bases; junction bases not matched to a gene: 12. CDR3 DNA: TGTGCCAGCAGAAGACAGGGGGCGCGGGAATCATATGGCTACACCTTC. This gives the protein CASRRQGARESYGYTF.

The chain links TRBV5-1 to TRBJ2-3; 12 nucleotides align to TRBD2. Germline-derived CDR1 and CDR2 are SGHRS and YFSETQ. The junction had 10 bases not matched to a gene; V was cut back by 6 bases and J by 8 bases. The CDR3 consists of 15 residues. DNA for the CDR3: TGCGCCAGCACCTCGGGACTAGCGGGTTTCGGTACGCAGTATTTT. It yields the protein CASTSGLAGFGTQYF.

The chain has TRBV25-1 and TRBJ2-7; D not certain. V was cut by 1 base and J by 0 bases, with 4 bases left in between. The CDR3 totals 13 residues. Germline V gene sequence: CDR1 MGHDK, CDR2 SYGVNS. The CDR3 loop is CASSESNSYEQYF. The CDR3 DNA follows: TGTGCCAGCAGTGAATCCAACTCCTACGAGCAGTACTTC.

This sequence joins TRBV9 and TRBJ2-7; the match to TRBD1 covers 9 bases. Trimming at V came to 1 base and at J to 7 bases, leaving 9 bases not matched to a gene. The CDR3 has 15 amino acids. CDR1 and CDR2 (germline): SGDLS, YYNGEE. The CDR3 DNA follows: TGTGCCAGCAGCGTAAGTTACAGGGGGCAGGGGGAGCAGTACTTC. Its translation is CASSVSYRGQGEQYF.

The rearrangement uses TRBV6-5 and TRBJ1-3, with D hard to call. Germline values: CDR1 MNHEY, CDR2 SVGAGI. The CDR3 is made up of 15 amino acids. V was clipped by 5 bases and J by 3 bases, with 14 bases between them. The CDR3 DNA reads TGTGCCAGCAGTCAAAAATATGGCGGTGGAAACACCATATATTTT. Translated, it gives CASSQKYGGGNTIYF.

This sequence joins TRBV2 and TRBJ2-5; 9 bases are a match to TRBD2. The CDR3 extends over 16 amino acids. V lost 0 bases, J lost 2 bases, and 4 bases stayed unmatched. CDR1 is SNHLY and CDR2 is FYNNEI in the germline V gene. CDR3 loop: CASSEALAGGQETQYF. The CDR3 DNA reads TGTGCCAGCAGTGAAGCGCTCGCGGGGGGGCAAGAGACCCAGTACTTC.

V and J are TRBV19 and TRBJ2-5, with D possibly TRBD2 on 5 matching bases. V shed 3 bases and J shed 5 bases, with 10 bases lying between them. The CDR3 is 13 amino acids. Germline V gene data show CDR1 as LNHDA and CDR2 as SQIVND (reference sequence). The DNA for the CDR3 is TGTGCCAGTAGTATGCGAGGGCGGGAGACCCAGTACTTC. Encoded protein: CASSMRGRETQYF.

The genes are TRBV4-3 and TRBJ2-7, with TRBD1 as a possible D gene (6 bases). There are 13 residues in the CDR3. Trimming took off 3 bases at V and 0 bases at J, with 6 bases between the two ends. Per the germline V gene, CDR1 is LGHNA and CDR2 is YSLEER. The CDR3 DNA reads TGCGCCAGCAGCCAGGACAGCTCCTACGAGCAGTACTTC. Its protein product is CASSQDSSYEQYF.

The rearrangement links TRBV7-9 to TRBJ2-2; 9 bases line up with TRBD1. This CDR3 contains 18 residues. V trimming: 6 bases; J trimming: 5 bases; junction bases outside the gene matches: 16. Germline loops: CDR1 SEHNR, CDR2 FQNEAQ (reference sequence). The CDR3 here is CASSFPRDRVRVTGELFF. CDR3 nucleotides: TGTGCCAGCAGTTTCCCCCGGGACAGGGTCCGCGTGACCGGGGAGCTGTTTTTT.

Comment on this clone: The germline gene is not matched at one end of the junction; a read error may be the cause. This rearrangement joins TRBV6-1 to TRBJ2-1; 9 bases match TRBD1. CDR1 and CDR2 (germline): MNHNS, SASEGT. The CDR3 has 13 residues. CDR3 bases: TGTGCCAGTACAGGGGGCTCCTACAGTGAGCAGTTCTTC. Protein product: CASTGGSYSEQFF.

The V call is TRBV5-1, the J call TRBJ2-2; TRBD2 matches at 9 bases. Germline loops: CDR1 SGHRS, CDR2 YFSETQ. The CDR3 sequence is 17 residues long. V lost 4 bases and J lost 0; bases outside the gene matches: 7. This CDR3 is CASSGVAGASNTGELFF. CDR3 DNA: TGCGCCAGCAGCGGGGTAGCGGGGGCATCGAACACCGGGGAGCTGTTTTTT.

J is TRBJ1-6 and V is TRBV5-1; TRBD1 matches 11 bases. The germline V gene encodes CDR1 SGHRS and CDR2 YFSETQ. The trim removed 4 bases at V and 10 bases at J, leaving 7 bases unmatched. The CDR3 is made up of 15 amino acids. The CDR3 spells CASSPGQGAESPLHF. CDR3 bases: TGCGCCAGCAGCCCAGGACAGGGGGCAGAGTCACCCCTCCACTTT.

Points on this clone: The junction and the germline gene differ at one end; a read error may be behind it. J is TRBJ1-3 and V is TRBV5-6; TRBD1 is a possible D gene (5 bases). The CDR3 has 16 amino acids. Germline CDR1 is SGHDT and CDR2 is YYEEEE. Written as DNA, the CDR3 is TGTGCCAGCTTCACTAAACAGGCAGGCTCTGGAAACACCGTATATTTT. Its protein product is CASFTKQAGSGNTVYF.